This T cell receptor (beta chain) was observed in a study of T cell responses to AZD1222 COVID-19 vaccine. The CDR3 has 21 amino acids. CDR1 and CDR2 from the germline V gene are MDHEN and SYDVKM. Notes on the study in general: Baseline seropositivity characterized only a handful of AZD1222 recipients.

TCRdb keeps only in-frame clones here, not all; method: immunoSEQ multiplex PCR. The sample carries some 53,000 clones, about nine tenths recorded once. This clone was seen once. The antigen is not known. At one end the junction does not follow the germline gene, possibly because of a read error. The clonotype was recovered from an adult who received the AZD1222 COVID-19 vaccine. The V and J genes are TRBV28 and TRBJ2-1; no firm D call. The sample consisted of peripheral blood, taken 28 days after the second AZD1222 dose. CDR3 sequence: CARSKKARPEPWPSSYNEQFF. CDR3 DNA: TGTGCCCGCAGCAAGAAAGCCCGCCCCGAGCCGTGGCCGAGCTCCTACAATGAGCAGTTCTTC.